This T cell receptor (beta chain) was retrieved from a study of T cell responses to AZD1222 COVID-19 vaccine. This CDR3 spans 15 amino acids. Germline V gives CDR1 LNHNV, CDR2 YYDKDF (reference sequence). V was clipped by 6 bases and J by 3 bases; unmatched bases: 8. Clones were read by immunoSEQ multiplex PCR, and TCRdb kept only the in-frame ones, dropping some. The sample holds some 80,000 clones; 88% are singletons and the top ten take approximately 5.4%. This clone was seen once. Its antigen remains unidentified. Whole-study results and caveats: The reported proportion of spike-specific TCRs targeting unmutated variant regions was nearly half. Spike was spanned by vaccine-associated CD4 TCRs, with dominance at 160-218 and 743-854. Sampling that yielded the repertoires occurred only after the peak T cell response. Spike-specific TCR repertoires showed rising breadth and depth after two AZD1222 doses.

The rearrangement uses TRBV15 and TRBJ1-5; 7 nucleotides match TRBD1. The clonotype was recovered from an adult in good health. The starting material was peripheral blood, obtained on day 0 of MenACWY control vaccination. DNA for the CDR3: TGTGCCACCAGTATAACAGGGGCTTCCAATCAGCCCCAGCATTTT. It yields the protein CATSITGASNQPQHF.